The TCR beta chain described here comes from a study of response to subunit inactivated influenza vaccine. Study findings and constraints: The authors suggested that every seasonal influenza vaccination recruits few new T cells.

This clonotype occurred many times. Its specificity is unknown. CDR1 and CDR2 from the germline V gene are SGHRS and YFSETQ. V trimming: 0 bases; J trimming: 3 bases; junction bases outside the gene matches: 2. This CDR3 is built from 15 residues. From the RT-PCR reads, TCRdb called clonotypes with MiXCR, one entry per CDR3 protein. Of about 190,000 distinct CDR3 sequences listed, under 15% are singletons. This chain joins TRBV5-1 and TRBJ1-5; 8 bases agree with TRBD1. The sample in question was CD8+ T cells sorted from PBMCs, obtained less than 6 days after vaccination. The clonotype originates from a man in his fifties or sixties who received an inactivated influenza vaccine. The CDR3 is CASSLGQGYNQPQHF. CDR3 coding DNA: TGCGCCAGCAGCTTGGGACAGGGGTACAATCAGCCCCAGCATTTT.